This T cell receptor (beta chain) was sequenced during a study of cytomegalovirus exposure and HLA in healthy donors (TCRdb year 2017). Notes on the research overall: An earlier analysis of more than 550 of the donors reported approximately 300 Gb of sequence data and about 120 million unique TCR beta sequences obtained from about 170 million T cells. An early release that covered some 640 HLA-typed donors contained 300 to 350 gigabases of sequencing data and 85 million to 100 million unique TCR sequences. Among the roughly 370 genotyped donors, 75% to 90% belonged to the genetic ancestry cluster associated with self-reported Caucasian donors. The study aimed to test whether signatures of past pathogen exposure could be identified by cataloging public T cell receptors. Using immunosequencing, the study profiled T cell repertoires from 500 to 800 subjects and related those repertoires to cytomegalovirus serostatus. A separate validation cohort of 90 to 150 different subjects was used in addition to the 666-subject first cohort. To predict cytomegalovirus infection status, the study combined high-throughput TCR immunosequencing, statistical association of individual TCRs with disease status, and machine learning. A later analysis re-examined previously published TCR beta repertoires from hundreds of donors and added high-resolution HLA genotyping to investigate patterns of TCR occurrence. Rather than drawing on any new phenotypic data, the later analysis identified candidate immune exposures from TCR beta sequences and the way those sequences occurred across donors. In an earlier analysis of roughly 600 of the donors, high-throughput TCR beta sequencing was used to judge whether each TCR beta V gene segment behaved as functional or pseudogenic. Donor age, sex, ethnicity and CMV serostatus were compiled alongside the repertoire data. A later genetic analysis took genome-wide SNP genotypes for about three fifths of the roughly 700 donors and used that subset as a discovery cohort. Every discovery cohort repertoire had been produced on one sequencing platform. Class I and class II HLA loci were covered by the typing at four-digit resolution. Typing coverage differed by locus: A, B, C, DRB1 and DQB1 were typed in about 620-640 donors, DQA1 in about 560, DPA1 in some 600, and DPB1 in 472. Four to six DR-DQ haplotypes were handled as single units for association and clustering, since linkage in the cohort was strong. Among about 370 genotyped donors of the cohort, an average of roughly 230,000 unique TCR beta nucleotide sequences was sequenced per donor, of which about 18% were non-productive.

Overall results and qualifications from the work: According to a later genetic analysis, donors in an Asian-associated ancestry cluster had fewer N-insertions in productive TCRs than the roughly 700-donor mean. The presence/absence analyses assumed that sequencing depth was roughly uniform across donors, and that assumption may not be true. A further reported finding was that TCR beta sequences accurately predicted the HLA-A and HLA-B alleles for most subjects in the first cohort. Some IMGT-functional V segments, including TRBV6-2 and TRBV6-3, could not be distinguished by the 87-base-pair reads and were therefore excluded. Only TCR beta chains were sequenced in this cohort, and the absence of alpha or paired-chain data limited detectable features. According to a later analysis, most CMV-associated TCR beta chains appeared to be HLA-restricted, and the HLA associations seemed to be driven largely by CMV exposure. Assigning TCR associations to individual alleles was difficult when HLA alleles, especially DR and DQ, strongly co-occurred. In vitro tests confirmed that a few of the cytomegalovirus-associated TCR beta chains recognize cytomegalovirus antigens. At a false discovery rate of 0.05, a later analysis linked some 17,000 TCR beta sequences to specific HLA alleles. A later genetic analysis associated a missense DCLRE1C variant with V-gene and J-gene trimming of TCR beta chains, and an independent cohort replicated the association. The sequencing pipeline was judged likely to have produced a cluster of highly shared sequence variants as a technical artifact. In a later analysis, several top co-occurrence clusters were reported to appear linked to parvovirus B19, influenza, CMV and Epstein-Barr virus. The study gave a list of about 160 TCR beta chains associated with cytomegalovirus. Cytomegalovirus status was reported to be diagnosed by the classifier with high specificity and sensitivity in both the original and validation cohorts. Over 15 rarely observed V segments, including chromosome 9 orphons, were excluded from the earlier analysis of 550 to 700 of the donors because counts were too low. Across donors, most TCR sequences were observed very rarely, whereas some public TCRs were present in many individuals. Linkage disequilibrium might explain the correlated functional status among segregating V segments, but an unknown experimental factor could not be ruled out. Compared with equally common non-associated chains, HLA-associated TCR beta chains in a later analysis were more clonally expanded and had lower generation probabilities. For the cohort, immune exposure information was limited to CMV serostatus. The authors suggested that the approach could potentially be generalized to other disease states and immunological phenotypes. In a later analysis, TCR association rates were found to vary across HLA loci, with the most associated TCRs seen for DRB1 alleles and the fewest for HLA-C alleles. In an earlier analysis of fewer than 700 of the donors, most TCR beta V segments appeared in productive rearrangements about 87% or about 30% of the time, broadly matching IMGT annotations. Because HLA typing was missing for some donors at each locus, association tests included only the typed subset.

The cohort comprised some 730 healthy bone marrow donors. Cohort members were all nominally healthy when sampled, although unrecorded immune exposures were likely present. The donor was CMV seronegative and belonged to the group of around 400 seronegative cohort members. Each donor provided a peripheral blood sample, and peripheral blood mononuclear cells were used for TCR beta sequencing. Genomic DNA was extracted from the blood cell samples with the Qiagen DNeasy Blood Extraction Kit. As for this clone: The clone's antigen remains unknown. Base qualities are missing; no much larger clone stands one base away.

CDR1 GTSNPN and CDR2 SVGIG were looked up in the germline V gene (reference sequence). Including cysteine and phenylalanine, the CDR3 has 15 amino acids. Just CDR3 DNA is preserved here, 45 bases in frame from base 1. Here V drops 0 bases and J drops 2 bases, and the junction holds 3 bases not matched to any gene. The protocol used for the library was the immunoSEQ multiplex PCR assay. For the multiplex PCR, a mixture combining 60 forward primers for TCR Vbeta segments and 13 reverse primers for TCR Jbeta segments was used. Amplification of the CDR3 region of rearranged TCR beta genes was performed with a multiplex PCR assay on genomic DNA. On the Illumina HiSeq System, the amplified TCR beta libraries were sequenced as 87-base-pair reads. Concerning the study's data processing: A later analysis counted about 76 million unique TCR beta chains across the 500 to 850 repertoires, and approximately 11 million of these chains were shared by at least two donors. To remove PCR and sequencing errors, raw reads were error-corrected and collapsed into unique sequences using a nearest-neighbor algorithm that merged closely related sequences. Alignment of CDR3 sequences to IMGT reference sequences was used to assign V, D and J gene segments. For a sequence to be retained, a match of at least six nucleotides was required to both a V gene segment and a J gene segment. A rearrangement was called productive if the CDR3 had no stop codons and remained in frame with V and J, and every other rearrangement was called non-productive. Following IMGT convention, CDR3 was defined as the stretch from the second conserved V-encoded cysteine to the conserved J-encoded phenylalanine. Sequences without an unambiguous match to a single V gene segment were excluded from the earlier analysis of approximately 600 of the donors. In an earlier analysis of approximately 610 of the donors, V segments were called functional above 56.7% productive rearrangements and were called segregating when the between-donor standard deviation exceeded 5%. A statistical classification framework was built to diagnose cytomegalovirus status from the catalog of TCR beta chain sequences. In a later analysis, TCR nucleotide sequences were compared against IMGT/GENE-DB human TR gene sequences so that V and J genes could be assigned. The TCRdist pipeline was used in a later analysis to assign CDR3 sequences and most-parsimonious VDJ recombination scenarios. In a later analysis, each TCR beta chain was defined by its CDR3 amino acid sequence together with its V-gene family, and reads without a unique V-gene family were excluded. In a later analysis, approximately 590 highly shared, low-generation-probability nucleotide sequences were removed to address suspected cross-contamination and a sequencing artifact. A later analysis calculated a clonal expansion index for each public chain from normalized within-repertoire ranks of inferred template counts. In a later analysis, generation probabilities were computed using a VDJ recombination model fitted to out-of-frame rearrangements, and the results were checked against IGoR. In a later analysis, hypergeometric tests were used to score TCR-TCR, TCR-HLA and TCR-CMV co-occurrence, with a repertoire-size bias correction applied to TCR pairs. A later analysis estimated false discovery rates by permuting HLA or CMV assignments 20 times. In a later analysis, co-occurring TCRs were grouped using DBSCAN, and TCRdist sequence similarity was added for clustering within HLA-allele-positive subsets. Repertoires with fewer than 30,000 or more than 120,000 public chains were left out of co-occurrence clustering, as were about five repertoires with anomalous nucleotide sharing. Entries here come from immuneACCESS through TCRdb and include only in-frame sequences with V and J called. Some clones fail to appear in such tables; in the studies checked, an unresolved V gene covers under half of the shortfall, and the cause of the remainder is unknown. The D gene and trimming were derived from the DNA, and the V and J assignments and clone size from that table. Recorded for this sample are fewer than 150,000 clones; roughly 70% of them occurred a single time. Roughly 3% of the sample goes to the ten largest clones.

The chain is made from TRBV30 and TRBJ2-3, with 9 bases aligning to TRBD1. The source material was PBMCs. The sequence was collected from a man between 25 and 39 years old in good health and CMV-seronegative. Read as DNA, the sequence is TGTGCCTGGAGTGTAGGACAGGGGTACACAGATACGCAGTATTTT. The resulting protein is CAWSVGQGYTDTQYF.